This T cell receptor beta chain came from a study of OX40 agonist ivuxolimab in advanced cancers. Study-wide context: Of the participants, about 40% had some prior anti-PD-1, anti-PD-L1 or anti-CTLA-4 therapy, which was allowed.

Sequencing was performed with immunoSEQ multiplex PCR; in TCRdb, only in-frame clones are kept and a portion is missing. This sample has about 70,000 clones; approximately 84% occur once, and the top ten carry about 5%. The material was CD4+ or CD8+ T cells sorted from blood, obtained in a trial of the OX40 agonist ivuxolimab. This receptor was obtained from an adult with an advanced solid tumor such as melanoma, head and neck, liver or kidney cancer.

CDR3 amino acids: CASSGTRTYEQYF. The DNA of the CDR3 is TGTGCCAGCAGTGGGACACGTACCTACGAGCAGTACTTC. This rearrangement joins TRBV2 to TRBJ2-7; maybe TRBD1 (5 bases). V lost 4 bases, J lost 2 bases, and 9 bases lay in between. Looked up from germline, CDR1 is SNHLY and CDR2 is FYNNEI. The CDR3 is made up of 13 amino acids.